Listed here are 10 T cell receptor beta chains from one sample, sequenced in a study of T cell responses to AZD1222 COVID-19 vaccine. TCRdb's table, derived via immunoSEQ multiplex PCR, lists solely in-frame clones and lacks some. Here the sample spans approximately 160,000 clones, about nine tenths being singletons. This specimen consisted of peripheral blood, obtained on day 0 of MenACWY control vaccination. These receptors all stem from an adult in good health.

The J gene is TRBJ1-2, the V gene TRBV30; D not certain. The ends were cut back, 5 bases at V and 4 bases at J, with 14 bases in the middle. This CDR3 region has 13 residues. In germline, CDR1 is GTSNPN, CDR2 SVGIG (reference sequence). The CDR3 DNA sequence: TGTGCCTGGGTCAAGGGTGTAGGCTATGGCTACACCTTC. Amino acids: CAWVKGVGYGYTF.

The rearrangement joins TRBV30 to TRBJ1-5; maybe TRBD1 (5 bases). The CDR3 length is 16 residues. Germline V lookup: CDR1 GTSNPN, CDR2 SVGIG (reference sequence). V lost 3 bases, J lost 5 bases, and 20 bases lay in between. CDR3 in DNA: TGTGCCTGGAGCCGTAAGCGGGGGTCTGGGGATCAGCCCCAGCATTTT. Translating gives CAWSRKRGSGDQPQHF. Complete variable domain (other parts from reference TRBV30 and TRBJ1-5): SQTIHQWPATLVQPVGSPLSLECTVEGTSNPNLYWYRQAAGRGLQLLFYSVGIGQISSEVPQNLSASRPQDRQFILSSKKLLLSDSGFYLCAWSRKRGSGDQPQHFGDGTRLSIL.

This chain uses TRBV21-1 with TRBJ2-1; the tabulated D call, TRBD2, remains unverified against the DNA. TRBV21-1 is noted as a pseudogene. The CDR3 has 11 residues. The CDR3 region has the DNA TGTGCCAGCGCCGCGAGGGAGGAGCAGTTCTTC. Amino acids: CASAAREEQFF.

CDR3 coding DNA: TGTGCCAGTAGGAACAGGGGGCTCGCGACTAATGAAAAACTGTTTTTT. Translated, it gives CASRNRGLATNEKLFF. The chain recombines TRBV19 with TRBJ1-4; 9 bases line up with TRBD1. Trimming removed 6 bases from V and 2 bases from J; junction bases left unmatched: 7. The germline gives CDR1 LNHDA, CDR2 SQIVND (reference sequence). This CDR3 contains 16 residues.

DNA of the CDR3: TGTGCCAGCAGTCCGGGACAGGGGATGTCTGGCTACACCTTC. Translating gives CASSPGQGMSGYTF. The genes are TRBV4-2 and TRBJ1-2, with 10 bases lining up with TRBD1. V lost 6 bases to trimming and J lost 7 bases; unmatched junction nucleotides: 8. The CDR3 length is 14 residues. Germline V CDR1 and CDR2: LGHNA, YNFKEQ.

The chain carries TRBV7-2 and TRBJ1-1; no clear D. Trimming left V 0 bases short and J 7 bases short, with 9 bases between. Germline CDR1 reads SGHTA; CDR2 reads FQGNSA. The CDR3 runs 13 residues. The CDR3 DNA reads TGTGCCAGCAGCTTAGCGCGAAGAAGTGAAGCTTTCTTT. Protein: CASSLARRSEAFF.

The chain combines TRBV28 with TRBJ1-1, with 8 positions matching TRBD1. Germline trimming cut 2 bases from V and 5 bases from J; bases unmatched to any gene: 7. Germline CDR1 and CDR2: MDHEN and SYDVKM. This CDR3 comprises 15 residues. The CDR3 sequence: CASSLGSGGVTEAFF. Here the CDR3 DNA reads TGTGCCAGCAGTTTAGGGTCAGGGGGCGTTACTGAAGCTTTCTTT.

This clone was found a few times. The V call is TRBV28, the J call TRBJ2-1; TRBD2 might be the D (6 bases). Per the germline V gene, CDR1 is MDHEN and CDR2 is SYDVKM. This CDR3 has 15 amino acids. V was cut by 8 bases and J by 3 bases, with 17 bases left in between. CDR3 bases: TGTGCCAGCCGTAGAGGCGGGATGATCTACAATGAGCAGTTCTTC. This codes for CASRRGGMIYNEQFF.

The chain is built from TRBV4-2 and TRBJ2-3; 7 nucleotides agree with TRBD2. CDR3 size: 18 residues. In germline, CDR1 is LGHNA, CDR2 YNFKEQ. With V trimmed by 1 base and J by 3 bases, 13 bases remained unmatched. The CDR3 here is CASSQASREWFETDTQYF. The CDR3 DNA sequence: TGTGCCAGCAGCCAAGCGTCGCGGGAGTGGTTTGAAACAGATACGCAGTATTTT.

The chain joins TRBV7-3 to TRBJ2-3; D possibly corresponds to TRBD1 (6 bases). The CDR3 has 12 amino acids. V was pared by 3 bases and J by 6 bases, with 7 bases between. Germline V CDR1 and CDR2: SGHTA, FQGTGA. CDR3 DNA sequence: TGTGCCAGCAGCTTTCAGGGGGATACGCAGTATTTT. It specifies CASSFQGDTQYF.